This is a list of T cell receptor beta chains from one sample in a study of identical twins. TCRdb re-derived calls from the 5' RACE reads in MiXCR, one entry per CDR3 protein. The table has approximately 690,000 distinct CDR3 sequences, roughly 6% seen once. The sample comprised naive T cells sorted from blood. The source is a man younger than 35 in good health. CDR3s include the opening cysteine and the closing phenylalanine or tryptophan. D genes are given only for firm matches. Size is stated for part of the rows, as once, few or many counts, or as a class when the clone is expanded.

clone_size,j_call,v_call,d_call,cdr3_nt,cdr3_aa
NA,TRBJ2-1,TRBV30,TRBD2,TGTGCCTGGAGTACCGGACTAGCGGGAGGGCTCAATGAGCAGTTCTTC,CAWSTGLAGGLNEQFF
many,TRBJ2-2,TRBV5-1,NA,TGCGCCAGCAGCTTCAATTCCGGGGAGCTGTTTTTT,CASSFNSGELFF
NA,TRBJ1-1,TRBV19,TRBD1,TGTGCCAGTAGTACCTCAGGGGGAACTGAAGCTTTCTTT,CASSTSGGTEAFF
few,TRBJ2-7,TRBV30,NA,TGTGCCTGGTTCCGTTCAGGAGGCTACGAGCAGTACTTC,CAWFRSGGYEQYF
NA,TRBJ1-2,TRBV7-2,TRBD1,TGTGCCAGCAGCTATAACAGGGGTTTCGGCTATGGCTACACCTTC,CASSYNRGFGYGYTF
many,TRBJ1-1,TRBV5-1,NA,TGCGCCAGCAGCTTGGGGGGGAGGAACACTGAAGCTTTCTTT,CASSLGGRNTEAFF
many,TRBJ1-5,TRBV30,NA,TGTGCCTGGACACGGGAGGATCAGCCCCAGCATTTT,CAWTREDQPQHF
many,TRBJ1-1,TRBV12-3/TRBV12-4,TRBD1,TGTGCCAGCAGTCCAGACGGACAGGGAAAGGCTTTCTTT,CASSPDGQGKAFF
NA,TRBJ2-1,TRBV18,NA,TGTGCCAGCTCCCGAGAGATAGAGCAGTTCTTC,CASSREIEQFF
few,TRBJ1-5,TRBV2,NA,TGTGCCAGCAGTGCGCAGGGGCTCGGGAATCAGCCCCAGCATTTT,CASSAQGLGNQPQHF
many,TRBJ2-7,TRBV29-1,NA,TGCAGCGTTCGAAGGGCCCACGAGCAGTACTTC,CSVRRAHEQYF
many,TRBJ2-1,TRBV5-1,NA,TGCGCCAGCCGTAAGGTCCATGAGCAGTTCTTC,CASRKVHEQFF
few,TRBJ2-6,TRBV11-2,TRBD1,TGTGCCAGCAGCAGAAACCGGGACAGGGTTTCTGGGGCCAACGTCCTGACTTTC,CASSRNRDRVSGANVLTF
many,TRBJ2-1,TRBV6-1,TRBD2,TGTGCCAGCAGTGAGCGGTCGGGATTAGCGGGATCCCAAGAGCAGTTCTTC,CASSERSGLAGSQEQFF
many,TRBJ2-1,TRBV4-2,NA,TGTGCCAGCAGCCAAGTCTCGGGAACTGGGGGATCCTACAATGAGCAGTTCTTC,CASSQVSGTGGSYNEQFF
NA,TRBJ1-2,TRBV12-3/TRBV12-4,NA,TGTGCCAGCACCATTCTAGCGCTGGGGTATGGCTACACCTTC,CASTILALGYGYTF
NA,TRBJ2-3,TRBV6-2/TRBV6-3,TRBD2,TGTGCCAGCAGTTACTCGGGTGGTCTAGCGGGCGTCACAGATACGCAGTATTTT,CASSYSGGLAGVTDTQYF
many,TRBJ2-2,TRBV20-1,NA,TGCAGTGCTCGTGGGGCCACCGGGGAGCTGTTTTTT,CSARGATGELFF
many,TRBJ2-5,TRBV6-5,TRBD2,TGTGCCAGCAGTTACTCGTGGTCGGGGGGTCAAGAGACCCAGTACTTC,CASSYSWSGGQETQYF
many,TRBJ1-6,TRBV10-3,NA,TGTGCCATCAGTCACGACCTCAATTCACCCCTCCACTTT,CAISHDLNSPLHF
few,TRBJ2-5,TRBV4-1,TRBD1,TGCGCCAGCAGCCAGGGACAGTGGATGGGGACCCAGTACTTC,CASSQGQWMGTQYF
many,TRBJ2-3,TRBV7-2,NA,TGTGCCAGCAGCGAATGGGGGCAGAATACGCAGTATTTT,CASSEWGQNTQYF
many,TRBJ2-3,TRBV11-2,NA,TGTGCCAGCAGCTATCGGGTAACTAGATCCACAGATACGCAGTATTTT,CASSYRVTRSTDTQYF
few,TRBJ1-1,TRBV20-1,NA,TGCAGTGCTCCGTCGGGGAAAGAAGCTTTCTTT,CSAPSGKEAFF
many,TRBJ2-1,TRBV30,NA,TGTGCCTGGAGTGGAGGAATATCCTACAATGAGCAGTTCTTC,CAWSGGISYNEQFF
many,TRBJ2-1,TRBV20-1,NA,TGCAGTGCTAGAGAAGGGCCTTCCTACAATGAGCAGTTCTTC,CSAREGPSYNEQFF
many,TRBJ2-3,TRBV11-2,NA,TGTGCCAGCAGCCACCTCGGGGCGGTAACGGATACGCAGTATTTT,CASSHLGAVTDTQYF
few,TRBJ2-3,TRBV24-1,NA,TGTGCCACCAGTGATCCGCGGGCTAGCGATCATAGCACAGATACGCAGTATTTT,CATSDPRASDHSTDTQYF
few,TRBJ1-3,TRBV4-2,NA,TGTGCCAGCAGCCTGTCGAAAATACAGGGCACTGGAAACACCATATATTTT,CASSLSKIQGTGNTIYF
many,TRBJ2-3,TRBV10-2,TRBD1,TGCGCCAGCAGGACAGGGACAGATACGCAGTATTTT,CASRTGTDTQYF
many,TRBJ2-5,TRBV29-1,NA,TGCAGCGTAGAGGACAGTTGGAGAGGTAGTACGGAGACCCAGTACTTC,CSVEDSWRGSTETQYF
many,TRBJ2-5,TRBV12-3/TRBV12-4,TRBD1,TGTGCCAGCAGTTCGGACAGGGTCTTCCAAGAGACCCAGTACTTC,CASSSDRVFQETQYF
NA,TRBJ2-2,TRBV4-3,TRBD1,TGCGCCAGCAGCCAAACGGGAACAGGGGGGACGAACACCGGGGAGCTGTTTTTT,CASSQTGTGGTNTGELFF
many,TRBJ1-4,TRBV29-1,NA,TGCAGCGCCTCGGGGGGTGCGGAAAAACTGTTTTTT,CSASGGAEKLFF
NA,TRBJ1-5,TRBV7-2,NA,TGTGCCAGCAGCCCTGATGGACAGCGCAATCAGCCCCAGCATTTT,CASSPDGQRNQPQHF
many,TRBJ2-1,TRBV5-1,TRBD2,TGCGCCAGCAGCTCGACTAGCGGAGACAATGAGCAGTTCTTC,CASSSTSGDNEQFF
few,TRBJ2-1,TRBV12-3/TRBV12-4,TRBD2,TGTGCCAGCAGTCGGACTAGCGGGAATGTCTACAATGAGCAGTTCTTC,CASSRTSGNVYNEQFF
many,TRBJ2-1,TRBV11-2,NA,TGTGCCAGCTCCCGAACCACCGAGCAGTTCTTC,CASSRTTEQFF
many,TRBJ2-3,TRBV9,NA,TGTGCCAGCAGCGTATTAGTGGAGGGAGATACGCAGTATTTT,CASSVLVEGDTQYF
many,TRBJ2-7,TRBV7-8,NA,TGTGCCAGCAGCCGCTTCTCCGAGCAGTACTTC,CASSRFSEQYF
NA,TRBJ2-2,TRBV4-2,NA,TGTGCCAGCAGCCAAGTCGCCCCTCAGGGCCTCACCGGGGAGCTGTTTTTT,CASSQVAPQGLTGELFF
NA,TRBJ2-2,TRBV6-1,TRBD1,TGTGCCAGCAGAGGGACAGGGGCAAGGACCGGGGAGCTGTTTTTT,CASRGTGARTGELFF
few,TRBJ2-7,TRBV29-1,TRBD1,TGCAGCGTTGTCGGGACAGGGACTAATAACGTCTACGAGCAGTACTTC,CSVVGTGTNNVYEQYF
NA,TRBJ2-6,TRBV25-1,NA,TGTGCCAGCAGTCCCTCTCCCTCGTCTGGGGCCAACGTCCTGACTTTC,CASSPSPSSGANVLTF